Presented here are 7 T cell receptor beta chains from one specimen sequenced in a study of T-cell memory formation after mild COVID-19. TCRdb redid the calling of the 5' RACE reads with MiXCR, one entry per CDR3 protein. Among about 360,000 distinct CDR3 sequences listed, around 14% were seen once. Material: PBMCs or a T cell subset sorted from them (not recorded which). Receptor source: a man aged 18 to 35 who had mild COVID-19 (a few samples of this study predate the infection). Cell type and time point are not known.

This clonotype has only a few counts. This chain connects TRBV7-3 to TRBJ2-1; 7 bases agree with TRBD1. V dropped 5 bases and J dropped 4; count of bases not matched to a gene: 8. This CDR3 has 15 residues. CDR1 and CDR2 (germline): SGHTA, FQGTGA. As DNA, the CDR3 is TGTGCCAGCAGCCGGCTAGGGGGCAAATACAATGAGCAGTTCTTC. Translation: CASSRLGGKYNEQFF.

The gene calls are TRBV29-1 and TRBJ1-5, with D hard to call. The CDR3 is 13 amino acids. Germline lookup yields CDR1 SQVTM and CDR2 ANQGSEA. Trimming took off 4 bases at V and 5 bases at J, with 12 bases between the two ends. CDR3 DNA: TGCAGCGTTGGTGAAGGGCGGTATCAGCCCCAGCATTTT. It codes for CSVGEGRYQPQHF.

The chain employs TRBV5-1 and TRBJ1-6, with no clear D. The V gene's germline CDR1 is SGHRS and CDR2 YFSETQ. The V end lost 0 bases, the J end lost 8 bases, and 6 bases lay between the germline ends. This CDR3 spans 13 amino acids. The CDR3: CASSLDGDSPLHF. The CDR3 DNA is TGCGCCAGCAGCTTGGATGGGGATTCACCCCTCCACTTT.

This clonotype was counted ten times or more. The rearrangement joins TRBV4-1 to TRBJ1-5, with D uncertain. The CDR3 has 14 amino acids. CDR1 and CDR2 from the germline V gene are MGHRA and YSYEKL. Trimming shortened V by 3 bases and J by 5 bases, and 11 bases separated the two germline ends. The CDR3 region has the DNA TGCGCCAGCAGCCAGGGTACCCCGGATCAGCCCCAGCATTTT. It yields the protein CASSQGTPDQPQHF.

This clonotype was seen once. This rearrangement joins TRBV7-2 to TRBJ1-3; D gene unclear. With 5 bases removed from V and 3 bases from J, the gap between germline ends came to 17 bases. Germline V lookup: CDR1 SGHTA, CDR2 FQGNSA. The CDR3 sequence is 16 residues long. The CDR3 here is CASSPALGRHGNTIYF. The CDR3 coding sequence is TGTGCCAGCAGCCCGGCCCTTGGACGACATGGAAACACCATATATTTT. Together with reference TRBV7-2 and TRBJ1-3, the CDR3 gives the full variable domain: GAGVSQSPSNKVTEKGKDVELRCDPISGHTALYWYRQSLGQGLEFLIYFQGNSAPDKSGLPSDRFSAERTGGSVSTLTIQRTQQEDSAVYLCASSPALGRHGNTIYFGEGSWLTVV.

In its sample, this clonotype was seen a few times. This rearrangement joins TRBV11-2 to TRBJ1-5; D may be TRBD1 (5 bases). Per germline, CDR1 SGHAT and CDR2 FQNNGV. The CDR3 sequence is 18 residues long. V was pared by 1 base and J by 0 bases, with 16 bases between. CDR3 DNA sequence: TGTGCCAGCAGCTTAGTCCTCAGGGTAGGAAATAGCAATCAGCCCCAGCATTTT. It is translated as CASSLVLRVGNSNQPQHF. The full variable domain, rest sourced from reference TRBV11-2 and TRBJ1-5, is EAGVAQSPRYKIIEKRQSVAFWCNPISGHATLYWYQQILGQGPKLLIQFQNNGVVDDSQLPKDRFSAERLKGVDSTLKIQPAKLEDSAVYLCASSLVLRVGNSNQPQHFGDGTRLSIL.

Many counts were recorded for this clonotype. This chain uses TRBV5-1 with TRBJ2-2; TRBD1 might be the D (5 bases). The CDR3 length is 16 residues. Trimming removed 1 base from V and 0 bases from J, with 10 bases in between. Germline loops: CDR1 SGHRS, CDR2 YFSETQ. CDR3 DNA sequence: TGCGCCAGCAGCTTGAGGAACAGGACGAACACCGGGGAGCTGTTTTTT. This gives the protein CASSLRNRTNTGELFF.